This T cell receptor (beta chain) appears in the sequencing data of a study of blood T cell repertoires in COVID-19. The method was immunoSEQ multiplex PCR; TCRdb's version includes in-frame clones alone and lacks a portion of them. The top ten hold 0.62% of the sample, which has about 190,000 clones, nearly 90% seen once. Germline V gene data show CDR1 as MNHEY and CDR2 as SMNVEV (reference sequence). There are 14 residues in the CDR3. Trimming removed 5 bases from V and 3 bases from J; junction bases left unmatched: 3. This TCR was recovered from a man over 45 with acute or convalescent COVID-19. The V gene is TRBV27, the J gene TRBJ2-3; 9 bases are a match to TRBD2. Sequencing used peripheral blood. The CDR3 is CASSPGLATDTQYF. Written as DNA, the CDR3 is TGTGCCAGCAGTCCGGGACTAGCTACAGATACGCAGTATTTT.